This record concerns one TCR beta chain sequence. This clonotype was found a few times. Its antigen is still unknown. Within one base of it there is no much larger clone, and no base qualities were kept. This sample is drawn from a study of early T cells in non-severe SARS-CoV-2 infection (dated by TCRdb to the early 2020s). Regarding the complete study: TCR sequencing used bulk RNA from unsorted whole blood, so alpha and beta chains could not be paired. Points the paper makes about the study in general: VDJdb matching was skewed toward anti-spike CD8 responses, so virus-specific expansions were likely underestimated and private and CD4 specificities were missed.

Cut back by 1 base and 4 bases, the V and J ends lie 10 bases apart. The CDR3, cysteine through phenylalanine, is 14 amino acids long. Only the CDR3 region is kept as DNA, spanning 42 bases read in frame from base 1. According to the germline V gene, CDR1 reads SGHAT and CDR2 reads FQNNGV. This was a case-control study nested in a cohort of healthcare workers in London, UK, who had nasopharyngeal swab PCR tests and blood samples taken every week. Between 23 and 31 March 2020, the week of the UK lockdown, healthcare workers were enrolled and then followed up weekly for as long as 16 weeks. Library generation was performed with 5' RACE. Instrument used: NextSeq 500. In the TCR library protocol, unique molecular identifiers were attached to individual cDNA molecules to correct for PCR bias and sequencing error. Sequencing covered both TCR alpha and beta chains, and within each sample the abundances of alpha and beta sequences were tightly co-correlated. The paper's data handling went like this. Decombinator V4 was used to annotate the V gene, J gene and CDR3 of the TCR sequences. TCRs were defined as expanded if a significant change between any two time points was detected under a Poisson model with p below 0.0001. TCR abundances were normalised to the total number of TCRs sequenced per sample and were expressed as counts per million. MAIT TCRs were defined by TRAV1-2 paired with TRAJ12, TRAJ20 or TRAJ33, and iNKT TCRs by TRAV10 paired with TRAJ18. VDJdb, accessed on 1 November 2021, was searched for TCRs annotated for CMV, EBV and SARS-CoV-2, and TCRs annotated for more than one antigen were excluded. Through fastp at Q25 and MiXCR, TCRdb rebuilt clones from the public reads, retaining in-frame beta chains. All rows with the same CDR3 protein become a single entry with the most common DNA and genes. V and J calls and clone size were set by TCRdb, not the authors. This sample gives 30,000 to 40,000 distinct CDR3 sequences in total; under 7% of them show up just once. The ten largest make up more than 20% of the sample.

The sequence was collected from an adult who was a healthcare worker with PCR-confirmed SARS-CoV-2 infection or an uninfected control (not recorded which). The chain joins TRBV11-2 to TRBJ2-5, and perhaps TRBD1 as D gene, on 6 matching bases. This material consisted of whole blood, taken at baseline. The bases read TGTGCCAGCAGCTTAGTGTCAGGGGCAGAGACCCAGTACTTC. Translated, this is CASSLVSGAETQYF.